This T cell receptor (beta chain) was profiled in a study of PD-1 blockade in classical Hodgkin lymphoma. Study-wide findings and caveats: Healthy donors were reported to have higher baseline TCR diversity than newly diagnosed patients. The study found that TCR diversity rose significantly by C4D1 in CD4+ but not CD8+ cells.

The CDR3 length is 14 residues. Trimming cost V 5 bases and J 1 base, with 11 bases left between them. Looked up from germline, CDR1 is SGHRS and CDR2 is YFSETQ. For this clone: Its antigen is still unknown.

Each and every patient relapsed after autologous stem cell transplantation, and patients got differing brentuximab vedotin exposure. The table came from immunoSEQ multiplex PCR; TCRdb's copy has only in-frame clones and leaves some out. The sample holds roughly 96,000 clones, roughly 87% seen once. This sequence originates from a human donor with classical Hodgkin lymphoma. The source material was peripheral blood mononuclear cells (PBMCs), sampled before the second cycle of nivolumab. This rearrangement joins TRBV5-1 to TRBJ2-3; a weak D match, TRBD1 (5 bases). CDR3 sequence: CASRVGRGTDTQYF. The CDR3 DNA follows: TGCGCCAGCAGAGTGGGGCGCGGCACAGATACGCAGTATTTT.